This T cell receptor (beta chain) was profiled in a study of shared clonotypes between healthy human individuals. Whole-study findings and limits: Clonotype sharing among donors was expected to depend on sequencing depth.

Turning to this clone: Its matching antigen is unknown.

TCRdb's table, derived via immunoSEQ multiplex PCR, lists solely in-frame clones and lacks some. The sample records 2.3 million or so clones, approximately 95% being singletons. This CDR3 region has 15 residues. The germline V gene encodes CDR1 MDHEN and CDR2 SYDVKM. Trimming cost V 5 bases and J 6 bases, with 16 bases left between them. This TCR came from a man aged 18 to 29 in good health. Some clones in this sample may be carry-over from other donors' samples. Sequencing was done on a sample of naive CD4+ T cells from PBMCs. Subset in this sample: CD45RA+ positively selected. The chain is built from TRBV28 and TRBJ2-2, with D tentatively TRBD1 or TRBD2 (5 bases each). CDR3 sequence: CASSSSAGAAGELFF. CDR3 in DNA: TGTGCCAGCAGTAGTTCCGCCGGGGCGGCCGGGGAGCTGTTTTTT.